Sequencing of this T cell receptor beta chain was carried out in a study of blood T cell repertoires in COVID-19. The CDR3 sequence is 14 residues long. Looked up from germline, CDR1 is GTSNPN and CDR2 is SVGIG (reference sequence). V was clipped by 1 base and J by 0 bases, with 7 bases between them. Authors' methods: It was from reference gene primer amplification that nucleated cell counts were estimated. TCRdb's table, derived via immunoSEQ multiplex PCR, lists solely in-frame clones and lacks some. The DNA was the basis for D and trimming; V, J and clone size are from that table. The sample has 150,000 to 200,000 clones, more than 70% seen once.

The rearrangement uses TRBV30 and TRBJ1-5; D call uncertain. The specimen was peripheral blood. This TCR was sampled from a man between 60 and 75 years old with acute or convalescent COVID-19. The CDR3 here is CAWSASISNQPQHF. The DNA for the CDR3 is TGTGCCTGGAGTGCTAGCATTAGCAATCAGCCCCAGCATTTT.